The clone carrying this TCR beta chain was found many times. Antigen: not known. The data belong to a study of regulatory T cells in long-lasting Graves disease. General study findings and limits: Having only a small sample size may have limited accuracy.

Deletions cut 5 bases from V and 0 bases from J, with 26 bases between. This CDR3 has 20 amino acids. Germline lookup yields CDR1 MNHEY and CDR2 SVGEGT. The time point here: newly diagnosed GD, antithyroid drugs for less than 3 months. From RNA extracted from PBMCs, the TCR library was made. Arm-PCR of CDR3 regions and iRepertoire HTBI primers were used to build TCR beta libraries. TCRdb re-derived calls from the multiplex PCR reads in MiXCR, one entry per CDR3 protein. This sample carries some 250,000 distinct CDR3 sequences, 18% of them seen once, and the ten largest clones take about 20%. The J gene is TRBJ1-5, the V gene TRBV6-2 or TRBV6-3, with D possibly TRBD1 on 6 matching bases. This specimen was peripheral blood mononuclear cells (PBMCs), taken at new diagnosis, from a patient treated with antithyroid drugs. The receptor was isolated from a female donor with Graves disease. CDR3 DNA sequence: TGTGCCAGCAGTCATTCTTTTTCGACAGGTCGTGAGGGTAGCAATCAGCCCCAGCATTTT. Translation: CASSHSFSTGREGSNQPQHF.